This TCR beta chain was obtained from a study of PD-1 blockade in mismatch repair-deficient tumors. Study information: All were previously treated, progressing patients with about a dozen mismatch repair-deficient cancer types.

The CDR3 length is 14 residues. Germline loops: CDR1 MNHEY, CDR2 SMNVEV (reference sequence). Trimming removed 0 bases from V and 5 bases from J, with 10 bases in between. This clone came up once. As yet, its antigen is unknown. Three pembrolizumab responders had their TCRs sequenced. Profiling relied on immunoSEQ multiplex PCR, and the TCRdb table lists in-frame clones only, not all of them. The sample records some 100,000 clones, 82% being singletons. Study results and limitations: After pembrolizumab, tumor-resident clones rose rapidly, then generally contracted before radiologic responses.

This chain uses TRBV27 with TRBJ1-2; perhaps TRBD1 as D (5 bases). This receptor was obtained from an adult with mismatch repair-deficient cancer. The sequences come from peripheral blood, collected roughly 35 weeks after starting pembrolizumab. The chain's CDR3 is CASSLSRGGYGYTF. The CDR3 coding sequence is TGTGCCAGCAGTTTATCGCGGGGGGGTTATGGCTACACCTTC.